A single sample gave rise to the 9 T cell receptor beta chains below, sequenced in a study of blood T cell repertoires in COVID-19. The protocol was immunoSEQ multiplex PCR, while the TCRdb copy is restricted to in-frame clones and leaves out a portion. The sample yields around 200,000 clones, approximately 83% seen once. The source material was peripheral blood. All receptors come from a woman aged 25 to 39 with COVID-19, enrolled during active disease.

This clone was seen a few times. This chain joins TRBV11-3 and TRBJ2-5; 8 bases map to TRBD1. The germline gives CDR1 SGHNT, CDR2 YENEEA. This CDR3 is built from 15 residues. Germline trimming cut 3 bases from V and 5 bases from J; bases unmatched to any gene: 8. The CDR3 loop is CASSFSGQGGETQYF. The CDR3 nucleotides are TGTGCCAGCAGCTTCTCCGGACAGGGTGGCGAGACCCAGTACTTC.

This chain joins TRBV4-3 and TRBJ1-4, with unresolved D. Between the trimmed V and J ends, which lost 1 base and 8 bases, there was a span of 8 bases. Germline CDR1 reads LGHNA; CDR2 reads YSLEER. This CDR3 spans 13 amino acids. CDR3: CASSQAGGEKLFF. CDR3 nucleotide sequence: TGCGCCAGCAGCCAAGCCGGCGGGGAAAAACTGTTTTTT.

The V call is TRBV7-9, the J call TRBJ2-1, with TRBD1 identical over 8 bases. In germline, CDR1 is SEHNR, CDR2 FQNEAQ (reference sequence). This CDR3 spans 13 amino acids. Trimming removed 3 bases from V and 6 bases from J; junction bases left unmatched: 1. DNA for the CDR3: TGTGCCAGCAGCTTGCAGGGGGCCAATGAGCAGTTCTTC. This translates into CASSLQGANEQFF.

V and J are TRBV5-1 and TRBJ2-3; the D gene is possibly TRBD2 (6 bases). Per germline, CDR1 SGHRS and CDR2 YFSETQ. Between the trimmed V and J ends, which lost 0 bases and 0 bases, there was a span of 11 bases. The CDR3 runs 16 residues. The CDR3 is CASSLGRGSSTDTQYF. DNA for the CDR3: TGCGCCAGCAGCTTGGGGCGGGGATCTAGCACAGATACGCAGTATTTT.

V gene TRBV10-3 combines with J gene TRBJ2-3; 10 bases are shared with TRBD1. The V gene end was trimmed by 6 bases and the J gene end by 2 bases; junction bases not matched to a gene: 5. Germline CDR1 is ENHRY and CDR2 is SYGVKD. The length of the CDR3 is 15 residues. CDR3 in DNA: TGTGCCATCAGCAGGACAGGGGGAGTCACAGATACGCAGTATTTT. Translated, it gives CAISRTGGVTDTQYF.

This chain uses TRBV4-3 with TRBJ2-1; the D gene is possibly TRBD2 (5 bases). V dropped 2 bases and J dropped 9 bases, with 11 bases sitting between them. The germline V gene encodes CDR1 LGHNA and CDR2 YSLEER. The CDR3 runs 13 residues. CDR3 DNA: TGCGCCAGCAGCCAAATACTAGATGGTGAGCAGTTCTTC. The encoded protein is CASSQILDGEQFF.

This chain links TRBV3-1 (or the pseudogene TRBV3-2) with TRBJ2-7; 8 bases are shared with TRBD1. The CDR3 has 12 amino acids. V shed 6 bases and J 6 bases; nucleotides not matched to a gene: 4. Per the germline V gene, CDR1 is LGHDT and CDR2 is YNNKEL (reference sequence). The CDR3 sequence is CASRDRVGEQYF. In DNA, the CDR3 is TGTGCCAGCAGGGACAGGGTCGGCGAGCAGTACTTC.

The chain employs TRBV19 and TRBJ1-5, with 9 bases that match TRBD1. V lost 0 bases and J lost 5; bases outside the gene matches: 2. The CDR3 has 15 amino acids. CDR1 is LNHDA and CDR2 is SQIVND in the germline V gene (reference sequence). CDR3 residues: CASSIETGGYQPQHF. CDR3 DNA: TGTGCCAGTAGTATAGAAACAGGGGGCTATCAGCCCCAGCATTTT.

The chain is built from TRBV28 and TRBJ2-7; 7 bases match TRBD2. The germline V gene encodes CDR1 MDHEN and CDR2 SYDVKM. The CDR3 has 12 amino acids. V was pared by 8 bases and J by 4 bases, with 5 bases of the junction left unmatched. CDR3 residues: CASLSGTYEQYF. CDR3 sequence (DNA): TGTGCCAGCCTCAGCGGGACGTACGAGCAGTACTTC.